This passage covers 19 T cell receptor beta chains from one sample sequenced in a study of molecular identifiers for immune sequencing clone quantification. TCRdb called the PCR reads again in MiXCR, with one record for every CDR3 protein. Of 460,000 or so distinct CDR3 sequences in the sample, around a fifth are singletons; the top ten hold approximately 0.8%. The sample comprised naive CD8+ T cells from blood, with Jurkat cell RNA spiked in. Stated subset: FACS-sorted CD8+CD4-CCR7+CD45RA+ naive T cells. These receptors were taken from a human donor in good health. Some libraries in this study had Jurkat cell RNA spiked in.

This clonotype was recorded a few times. The genes are TRBV4-1 and TRBJ2-7; 9 bases match TRBD1. CDR3 length: 17 residues. V dropped 0 bases and J dropped 3; count of bases not matched to a gene: 9. Germline-derived CDR1 and CDR2 are MGHRA and YSYEKL. The CDR3 region has the DNA TGCGCCAGCAGCCAAGAAATTTGGGGGACAGGGTTCTACGAGCAGTACTTC. This codes for CASSQEIWGTGFYEQYF.

This clonotype was picked up many times. The rearrangement joins TRBV6-1 to TRBJ1-5; no definite D call. The ends were cut back, 5 bases at V and 0 bases at J, with 20 bases in the middle. Germline CDR1 is MNHNS and CDR2 is SASEGT. This CDR3 is 18 amino acids long. The CDR3 DNA is TGTGCCAGCAGTTTAAAGGAGGCTTGGGTTTATAGCAATCAGCCCCAGCATTTT. Protein sequence: CASSLKEAWVYSNQPQHF.

This clonotype showed up just once. This could be a read error, since a much larger clone is one nucleotide away. CDR3 sequence reads: CASRWTGGCTEAFF. The CDR3, as DNA: TGTGCCAGCAGGTGGACAGGAGGGTGCACTGAAGCTTTCTTT. This chain connects TRBV12-3 or TRBV12-4 to TRBJ1-1; 7 bases match TRBD1. Trimming removed 6 bases from V and 4 bases from J; junction bases left unmatched: 8. This CDR3 is 14 amino acids long.

This clonotype was observed at least ten times. CDR3 DNA sequence: TGCAGCGTGGACGGTCAATACACCGGGGAGCTGTTTTTT. Protein: CSVDGQYTGELFF. This sequence joins TRBV29-1 and TRBJ2-2; no definite D call. Germline CDR1 SQVTM, CDR2 ANQGSEA. The CDR3 loop spans 13 amino acids. Trimming took off 6 bases at V and 3 bases at J, with 11 bases between the two ends.

As concerns this clonotype: A much more abundant neighbour one base away suggests this may be a read error. V gene TRBV7-6 combines with J gene TRBJ1-5; D is perhaps TRBD1 (6 bases). The CDR3 is 12 amino acids. From germline, CDR1 is SGHVS and CDR2 FNYEAQ. CDR3 protein: CASSEQGQPRHF. The DNA for the CDR3 is TGTGCCAGCAGCGAACAGGGTCAGCCCCGGCATTTT.

V is TRBV7-9 and J is TRBJ2-7; the match to TRBD2 covers 11 bases. The CDR3 length is 15 residues. J lost 4 bases, V lost 5 bases, and 7 bases had no gene match. The germline V gene encodes CDR1 SEHNR and CDR2 FQNEAQ (reference sequence). Here the CDR3 reads CASSRKTSGKYEQYF. In DNA, the CDR3 is TGTGCCAGCAGCCGTAAGACTAGCGGGAAATACGAGCAGTACTTC. The whole variable domain, filled in from reference TRBV7-9 and TRBJ2-7, reads DTGVSQNPRHKITKRGQNVTFRCDPISEHNRLYWYRQTLGQGPEFLTYFQNEAQLEKSRLLSDRFSAERPKGSFSTLEIQRTEQGDSAMYLCASSRKTSGKYEQYFGPGTRLTVT.

Concerning this clonotype: One end of the junction does not line up with germline, which may come from a read error. The V and J genes are TRBV27 and TRBJ1-5; D is unresolved. This CDR3 is built from 14 residues. The V gene's germline CDR1 is MNHEY and CDR2 SMNVEV (reference sequence). This CDR3 reads CARSLVSGNQPQHF. For the CDR3, the DNA is TGTGCCCGCAGTTTGGTATCGGGAAATCAGCCCCAGCATTTT.

This clonotype was counted between two and nine times. CDR3 protein: CASSFTGGTGELFF. In DNA, the CDR3 is TGTGCCAGCAGTTTTACCGGGGGGACCGGGGAGCTGTTTTTT. The V call is TRBV12-3 or TRBV12-4, the J call TRBJ2-2; 7 nucleotides align to TRBD2. Germline trimming cut 3 bases from V and 5 bases from J; bases unmatched to any gene: 3. This CDR3 has 14 amino acids.

Points on this clonotype: A much more abundant neighbour one base away suggests this may be a read error. This chain joins TRBV7-9 and TRBJ1-4; unclear D gene. CDR3 length equals 15 residues. Per germline, CDR1 SEHNR and CDR2 FQNEAQ (reference sequence). V was cut by 4 bases and J by 0 bases, with 9 bases left in between. The CDR3 DNA is TGTGCCAGCAGCTCCGATGAGTCAACTAATGAAAAACTGTTTTTT. It encodes CASSSDESTNEKLFF. The full variable domain, rest sourced from reference TRBV7-9 and TRBJ1-4, is DTGVSQNPRHKITKRGQNVTFRCDPISEHNRLYWYRQTLGQGPEFLTYFQNEAQLEKSRLLSDRFSAERPKGSFSTLEIQRTEQGDSAMYLCASSSDESTNEKLFFGSGTQLSVL.

This clonotype was observed at least ten times. The rearrangement joins TRBV10-3 to TRBJ2-3; D call uncertain. Trimming shortened V by 2 bases and J by 2 bases, and 8 bases separated the two germline ends. CDR1 is ENHRY and CDR2 is SYGVKD in the germline V gene. The CDR3 consists of 14 residues. This CDR3 is CAISEMGITDTQYF. Here the CDR3 DNA reads TGTGCCATCAGTGAGATGGGAATCACAGATACGCAGTATTTT.

This clonotype was found many times. This chain links TRBV7-6 with TRBJ2-5, with unresolved D. CDR3 size: 12 residues. V was trimmed by 6 bases and J by 5 bases, leaving 10 bases between them. The germline V gene has CDR1 SGHVS and CDR2 FNYEAQ. The CDR3 here is CASSLARETQYF. The CDR3 DNA is TGTGCCAGCAGTTTGGCCCGGGAGACCCAGTACTTC.

The genes are TRBV3-2 and TRBJ2-7; the table's D call of TRBD2 was not tested on the DNA. TRBV3-2 is noted as a pseudogene. The CDR3 consists of 16 residues. The CDR3 coding sequence is TGTGCCAGCAGCCATAAATCTAGCGGACGGTCCTACGAGCAGTACTTC. Residues: CASSHKSSGRSYEQYF.

This clonotype was observed a few times. This chain uses TRBV6-5 with TRBJ2-5; 14 bases align to TRBD2. The CDR3 totals 16 residues. The ends lost 4 bases at V and 4 bases at J; junction bases unmatched: 5. CDR1 is MNHEY, CDR2 SVGAGI, per germline. The CDR3 nucleotides are TGTGCCAGCAGTTCCCGACTAGCGGGGGGGCGAGAGACCCAGTACTTC. It translates to CASSSRLAGGRETQYF.

This clonotype was detected a few times. This CDR3 is CAWSYLRGESGNTIYF. The CDR3 region has the DNA TGTGCCTGGAGTTACTTAAGAGGTGAATCTGGAAACACCATATATTTT. The V call is TRBV30, the J call TRBJ1-3; the D is unclear. The V end was cut by 2 bases, the J end by 1 base, with 15 bases between. CDR3 length equals 16 residues. The germline V gene encodes CDR1 GTSNPN and CDR2 SVGIG (reference sequence).

About this clonotype itself: This may come from a read error, since a much larger clone is one base off. The chain has TRBV7-2 and TRBJ1-4, with 9 bases aligning to TRBD1. Germline V gives CDR1 SGHTA, CDR2 FQGNSA. The CDR3 spans 14 residues. The CDR3 region has the DNA TGTGTCAGCAGCTCGGACAGGGGTGATGAAAAACTGTTTTTT. This gives the protein CVSSSDRGDEKLFF. The full variable domain, in which reference TRBV7-2 and TRBJ1-4 provide the parts outside the CDR3, is GAGVSQSPSNKVTEKGKDVELRCDPISGHTALYWYRQSLGQGLEFLIYFQGNSAPDKSGLPSDRFSAERTGGSVSTLTIQRTQQEDSAVYLCVSSSDRGDEKLFFGSGTQLSVL.

This clonotype was seen a handful of times. CDR3 region: CASGPTVEQYF. CDR3 bases: TGTGCCAGCGGTCCGACGGTCGAGCAGTACTTC. The chain carries TRBV27 and TRBJ2-7; no firm D call. This CDR3 contains 11 residues. V shed 8 bases and J shed 6 bases, with 11 bases lying between them. Germline V CDR1 and CDR2: MNHEY, SMNVEV (reference sequence).

This clonotype was seen a handful of times. V and J are TRBV21-1 and TRBJ1-5. TRBV21-1 is a pseudogene locus. The CDR3 spans 13 residues. The CDR3 DNA sequence: TGTGCCAGCCCGTTTGGAACCGATCAGCCCCAGCATTTT. It specifies CASPFGTDQPQHF.

This clonotype was seen more than once but under ten times. It may be a read error: a sequence one base away is much more abundant. Here the CDR3 DNA reads TGTGCCAGCAGTTACAGCGACTACGAGCAGCACTTC. It yields the protein CASSYSDYEQHF. The chain uses TRBV6-6 and TRBJ2-7; a weak D match, TRBD2 (5 bases). The CDR3 contains 12 residues. Germline CDR1 reads MNHNY; CDR2 reads SVGAGI (reference sequence).

In the case of this clonotype: A much larger clone differs by one base, so this may be a read error. The chain employs TRBV6-5 and TRBJ2-5; 7 bases are a match to TRBD2. CDR1 is MNHEY, CDR2 SVGAGI, per germline. The CDR3 is made up of 14 amino acids. DNA for the CDR3: TGTGCCAGCAGTCTCGGGACTACCTTAGAGACCCGGTACTTC. This translates into CASSLGTTLETRYF.